This T cell receptor beta chain came from a study of CD8 T cells in ankylosing spondylitis. General observations from the study: In ankylosing spondylitis blood, a motif of roughly eight highly homologous TCR beta variants appeared characteristic. Researchers reportedly found disease-linked clones significantly enriched in matched ankylosing spondylitis synovial fluid.

This clonotype was found many times. Antigen specificity is unknown. TCRdb re-analysed the 5' RACE reads in MiXCR, keeping a single row per CDR3 protein. The top ten clones hold 8% to 13% of a sample with more than 150,000 distinct CDR3 sequences, over 10% of them seen once. The sequence was obtained from a female donor with ankylosing spondylitis or in good health (not recorded which). The sample consisted of blood, either unsorted or a sorted T cell fraction (not recorded which).

The CDR3 coding sequence is TGTGCCACGGGGGGGTGGGGCAATCAGCCCCAGCATTTT. It encodes CATGGWGNQPQHF. The rearrangement links TRBV24-1 to TRBJ1-5, with a tentative D call TRBD1 (5 bases). CDR3 length: 13 residues. V was cut by 10 bases and J by 2 bases, with 11 bases left in between. The germline CDR1 and CDR2 sequences are KGHDR and SFDVKD.